The rows below give T cell receptor beta chains drawn from one sample of a study of cytomegalovirus exposure and HLA in healthy donors. Method: immunoSEQ multiplex PCR; TCRdb's copy keeps in-frame clones and lacks some. Among 100,000 to 150,000 clones listed, over 80% were seen once. Source material: PBMCs. Source of these receptors: a man aged 35 to 55 in good health and CMV-seronegative. The CDR3 runs from the conserved cysteine through the conserved F or W. D genes are given only for firm matches. A clone size is listed for some rows: how often the clone was seen (once, few, many), or a class if it is expanded.

clone_size	v_call	d_call	j_call	cdr3_aa	cdr3_nt
NA	TRBV18	NA	TRBJ1-3	CASSPPSAYTIYF	TGTGCCAGCTCACCACCGAGTGCCTACACCATATATTTT
NA	TRBV5-1	TRBD1	TRBJ2-7	CASSSGGQGAYEQYF	TGCGCCAGCAGCTCGGGGGGACAGGGGGCGTACGAGCAGTACTTC
NA	TRBV2	NA	TRBJ2-5	CASARDNRRETQYF	TGTGCCAGCGCTAGGGACAACCGGAGGGAGACCCAGTACTTC
NA	TRBV5-8	NA	TRBJ2-3	CATTRDTDTQYF	TGTGCCACCACCCGGGACACAGATACGCAGTATTTT
once	TRBV11-2	TRBD1	TRBJ2-7	CASSSEPGQIYEQYF	TGTGCCAGCAGCTCCGAACCGGGACAGATCTACGAGCAGTACTTC
NA	TRBV5-5	TRBD2	TRBJ2-1	CASSLQSGLAGVNEQFF	TGTGCCAGCAGCTTACAATCCGGACTAGCGGGAGTTAATGAGCAGTTCTTC
NA	TRBV30	TRBD1	TRBJ2-7	CAWSKTGGVYEQYF	TGTGCCTGGAGTAAAACAGGGGGTGTCTACGAGCAGTACTTC
NA	TRBV6-5	TRBD2	TRBJ2-7	CASSYGTSGSYEQYF	TGTGCCAGCAGTTACGGGACTAGCGGGAGTTACGAGCAGTACTTC
NA	TRBV5-1	NA	TRBJ2-3	CASSLGLGEAQYF	TGCGCCAGCAGCTTGGGTCTGGGGGAGGCGCAGTATTTT
NA	TRBV30	NA	TRBJ2-3	CAWSAGSTDTQYF	TGTGCCTGGAGTGCAGGATCTACAGATACGCAGTATTTT
NA	TRBV18	TRBD1	TRBJ1-1	CASSPASFQGGTEAFF	TGTGCCAGCTCACCAGCCTCATTCCAGGGGGGTACTGAAGCTTTCTTT
NA	TRBV27	TRBD1	TRBJ2-7	CASSGPGQGDYEQYF	TGTGCCAGCAGTGGCCCGGGACAGGGAGACTACGAGCAGTACTTC
NA	TRBV7-7	TRBD2	TRBJ2-3	CASSMTSGGPDTQYF	TGTGCTAGCAGTATGACTAGCGGGGGGCCAGATACGCAGTATTTT
NA	TRBV10-3	NA	TRBJ2-2	CAIRPGLGGGELFF	TGTGCCATCAGACCGGGACTGGGAGGCGGGGAGCTGTTTTTT
NA	TRBV7-9	NA	TRBJ1-2	CSSSKTGYGYTF	TGTTCCAGCAGCAAAACGGGCTATGGCTACACCTTC
NA	TRBV25-1	NA	TRBJ2-1	CASSGTAHVSLNEQFF	TGTGCCAGCAGTGGGACAGCCCATGTTAGTCTGAATGAGCAGTTCTTC
NA	TRBV19	NA	TRBJ2-1	CASSGPGHPTMKQFF	TGTGCCAGTAGTGGCCCGGGACATCCGACAATGAAGCAGTTCTTC